The entry below describes one TCR beta chain. Its antigen is undetermined. CDR3 length: 16 residues. From germline, CDR1 is SGHTA and CDR2 FQGNSA. V was cut by 1 base and J by 2 bases, with 15 bases left in between. TCRdb's table, derived via immunoSEQ multiplex PCR, lists solely in-frame clones and lacks some. The sample consists of more than 25,000 clones, roughly four fifths of them appearing once. The data are from a study of neoadjuvant nivolumab and ipilimumab in lung cancer. The study, taken as a whole, reports: Compared with tumor-adjacent uninvolved lung, resected tumors showed greater richness and clonality. TCR clonality did not significantly correlate with pathologic tumor regression. Only two of four nivolumab-treated tumors gained richness and clonality by surgery. Pretherapy blood TCR richness correlated positively with resected tumor richness.

This clonotype was obtained from an adult with non-small cell lung cancer. Sequencing used tumor tissue, obtained after neoadjuvant nivolumab, alone or with ipilimumab, at or shortly before surgery. This chain connects TRBV7-2 to TRBJ2-7; D unclear. CDR3 residues: CASSLGPARSTYEQYF. The CDR3 bases are TGTGCCAGCAGCTTAGGACCCGCGCGGAGCACCTACGAGCAGTACTTC.